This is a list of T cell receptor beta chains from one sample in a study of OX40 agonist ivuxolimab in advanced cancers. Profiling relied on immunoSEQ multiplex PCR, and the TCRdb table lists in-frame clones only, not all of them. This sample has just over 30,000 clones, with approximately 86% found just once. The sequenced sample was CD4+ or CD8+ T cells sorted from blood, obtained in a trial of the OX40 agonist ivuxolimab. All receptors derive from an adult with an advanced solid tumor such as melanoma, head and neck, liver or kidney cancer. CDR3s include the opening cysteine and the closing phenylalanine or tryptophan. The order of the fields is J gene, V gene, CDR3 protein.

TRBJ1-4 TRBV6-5 CASSYGTGRKLFF
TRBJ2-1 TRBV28 CASSPAGGDNEQFF
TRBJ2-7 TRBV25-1 CASSESAAGSYEQYF
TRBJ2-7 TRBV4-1 CASSQAHADYEQYF
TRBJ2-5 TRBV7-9 CASSQVAGQETQYF
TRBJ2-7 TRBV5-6 CASSLGQSPYEQYF
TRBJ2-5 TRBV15 CATRARGGVRETQYF
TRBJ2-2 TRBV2 CASSAGELFF
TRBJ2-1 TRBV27 CASSIGLAAYNEQFF
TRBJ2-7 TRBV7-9 CAGEWGEGPEEQYF
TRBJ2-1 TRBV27 CASSITAGAYNEQFF
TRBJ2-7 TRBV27 CASSLSALSYEQYF
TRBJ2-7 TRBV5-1 CASSSGTGTYEQYF
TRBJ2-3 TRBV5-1 CASSSGGLRTDTQYF
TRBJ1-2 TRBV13 CASSPGQGDYGYTF
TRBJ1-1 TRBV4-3 CASSQDKGSRVGRGTEAFF
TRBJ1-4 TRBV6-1 CASGSEATNEKLFF
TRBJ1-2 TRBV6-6 CASTPGGGYTF
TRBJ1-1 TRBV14 CASSQGYTEAFF
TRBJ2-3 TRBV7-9 CASSWLADTYTDTQYF
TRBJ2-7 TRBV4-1 CASSPLAGENSYEQYF
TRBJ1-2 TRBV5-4 CAGSVWGQYYGYTF
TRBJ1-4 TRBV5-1 CASSLEGLGEKLFF
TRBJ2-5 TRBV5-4 CASSLFADPLPEGETQYF
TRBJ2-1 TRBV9 CASTVGGDEQFF
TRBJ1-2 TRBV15 CATSRERGATGGYTF
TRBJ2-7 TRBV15 CATSKDHSRGAYEQYF
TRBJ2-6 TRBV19 CASSGGTEEINVLTF
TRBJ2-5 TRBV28 CASSLGGTSNPYF
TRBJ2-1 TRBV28 CASSLERGRLNEQFF
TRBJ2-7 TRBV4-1 CASSQEPRSYEQYF
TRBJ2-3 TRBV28 CASSLTQGVTDTQYF
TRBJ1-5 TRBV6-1 CASRRGRQPQHF
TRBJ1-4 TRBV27 CASRAGTANEKLFF
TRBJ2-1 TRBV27 CASQLNSGNEQFF
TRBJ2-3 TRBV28 CASSLWGGGTDTQYF
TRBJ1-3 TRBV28 CASSLGRESGNTIYF
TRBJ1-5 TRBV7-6 CASSLRSNQPQHF
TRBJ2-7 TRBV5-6 CASSPGQGGFSIGYEQYF
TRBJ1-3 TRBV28 CATLLDSSSGNTIYF
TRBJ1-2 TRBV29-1 CSVEQGSYGYTF
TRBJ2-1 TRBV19 CASRAGLAGVDEQFF
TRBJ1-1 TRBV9 CASSEEGGKAFF
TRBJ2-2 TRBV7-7 CASSWGRYTGELFF
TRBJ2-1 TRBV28 CASHWGLAGGDEQFF
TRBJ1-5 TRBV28 CASSFWQGDQPQHF
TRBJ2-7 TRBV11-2 CASSLAPILAGTSYEQYF
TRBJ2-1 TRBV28 CASSVRGLAVNEQFF
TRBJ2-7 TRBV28 CASSRTSGRYF